This TCR beta chain was profiled in a study of metastatic and nonmetastatic thyroid tumors. This clone was seen more than once but under ten times. Study processing details: The study built a papillary thyroid cancer distant-metastasis classifier from CDR3 differences across clinicopathological groups. MiXCR re-clonotyped the PCR reads for TCRdb. The V and J calls follow TCRdb's processing rather than the paper's. The sample lists 26,000 or so clones, roughly 3.5% occurring once. Treatment of any kind had been given to no patient before thyroid surgery. The V and J ends lost 3 bases and 7 bases respectively, with 13 bases between them. Germline loops: CDR1 SGHTA, CDR2 FQGNSA. The CDR3 loop spans 14 amino acids.

Sequencing used blood. This sequence joins TRBV7-2 and TRBJ1-5; D is possibly TRBD1 (5 bases). The TCR sequence derives from a male donor with papillary thyroid cancer or a benign thyroid nodule (not recorded which). Some clones in this sample may be carry-over from other donors' samples. The CDR3 reads CTSSFGTQVQPQHF. CDR3 bases: TGTACCAGCAGCTTCGGGACGCAGGTGCAGCCCCAGCATTTT.